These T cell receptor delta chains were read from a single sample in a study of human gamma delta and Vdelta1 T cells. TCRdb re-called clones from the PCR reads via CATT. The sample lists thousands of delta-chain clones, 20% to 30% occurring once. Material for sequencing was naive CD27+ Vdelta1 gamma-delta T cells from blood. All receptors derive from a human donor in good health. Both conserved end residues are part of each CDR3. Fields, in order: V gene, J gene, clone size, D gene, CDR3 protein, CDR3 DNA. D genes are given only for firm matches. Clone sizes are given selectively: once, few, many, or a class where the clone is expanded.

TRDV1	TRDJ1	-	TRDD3	CALGELSPYLHLPTGGYGLMYSDKLIF	TGTGCTCTTGGGGAACTGAGCCCCTACCTTCACCTCCCTACTGGGGGATACGGACTAATGTACTCCGATAAACTCATCTTT
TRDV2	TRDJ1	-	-	CACDTAFKTPDKLIF	TGTGCCTGTGACACCGCGTTCAAGACACCCGATAAACTCATCTTT
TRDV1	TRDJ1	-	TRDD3	CALGENPTTTSFETGGYASYKLIF	TGTGCTCTTGGGGAAAACCCTACTACTACTAGCTTCGAAACTGGGGGATACGCTTCTTATAAACTCATCTTT
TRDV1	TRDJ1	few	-	CALGESLIPDKLIF	TGTGCTCTTGGGGAAAGCCTCATCCCGGATAAACTCATCTTT
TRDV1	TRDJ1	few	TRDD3	CALGELPLPALLGDTDKLIF	TGTGCTCTTGGGGAACTTCCCCTCCCTGCCCTACTGGGGGATACCGATAAACTCATCTTT
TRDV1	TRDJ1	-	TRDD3	CALGDVPPGGPYTDKLIF	TGTGCTCTTGGGGACGTACCGCCTGGGGGACCCTACACCGATAAACTCATCTTT
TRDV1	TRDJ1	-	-	CALGEHGPRGLRKLIF	TGTGCTCTTGGGGAACATGGTCCGCGCGGTCTGCGTAAACTCATCTTT
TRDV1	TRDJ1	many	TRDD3	CALGETSAYWGTPYTDKLIF	TGTGCTCTTGGGGAGACTTCCGCTTACTGGGGGACACCGTACACCGATAAACTCATCTTT